The 5 T cell receptor beta chains given below trace back to one sample, sequenced in a study of blood T cells in healthy people across ages. It was with a sample-barcoded 5' primer and a J-beta primer mix that a second PCR of roughly 6 to 12 cycles was run. From the 5' RACE reads, TCRdb called clonotypes with MiXCR, one entry per CDR3 protein. The sample comprises approximately 810,000 distinct CDR3 sequences, more than 25% of which are singletons, and approximately 15% rests with the top ten. Sequenced input: blood. Receptors were obtained from a woman of 80 years or more in good health.

This clonotype has at least ten counts. The chain links TRBV7-9 to TRBJ1-1; tentatively, D is TRBD1 (6 bases). The CDR3 runs 15 residues. Looked up from germline, CDR1 is SEHNR and CDR2 is FQNEAQ (reference sequence). V gave up 2 bases and J gave up 0 bases, with 10 bases separating them. The CDR3 is CASSLSGTMNTEAFF. Written as DNA, the CDR3 is TGTGCCAGCAGCTTATCCGGGACAATGAACACTGAAGCTTTCTTT. The full variable domain, with the rest looked up from reference TRBV7-9 and TRBJ1-1, is DTGVSQNPRHKITKRGQNVTFRCDPISEHNRLYWYRQTLGQGPEFLTYFQNEAQLEKSRLLSDRFSAERPKGSFSTLEIQRTEQGDSAMYLCASSLSGTMNTEAFFGQGTRLTVV.

Of note for this clonotype: This could be a read error, since a much larger clone is one nucleotide away. This chain connects TRBV11-3 to TRBJ2-1, with D possibly being TRBD1 (6 bases). The CDR3 covers 16 residues. Looked up from germline, CDR1 is SGHNT and CDR2 is YENEEA. Trimming pared 4 bases from V and 6 bases from J, leaving 19 bases between. CDR3 amino acids: CASSSRGQRAGNEQFF. For the CDR3, the DNA is TGTGCCAGCAGCTCACGCGGACAGAGGGCGGGCAATGAGCAGTTCTTC.

This clonotype was recorded at least ten times. The J gene is TRBJ2-7, the V gene TRBV12-3 or TRBV12-4; TRBD2 matches 7 bases. The CDR3 contains 15 residues. J was trimmed by 0 bases and V by 7 bases; bases with no gene match: 9. The CDR3 region has the DNA TGTGCCAGCACCCCCGGGCGGGGGAGCTCCTACGAGCAGTACTTC. Its translation: CASTPGRGSSYEQYF.

CDR3 amino acids: CASSEVGQGNEQYF. The CDR3 nucleotides read TGTGCCAGCAGTGAAGTGGGACAGGGGAACGAGCAGTACTTC. V gene TRBV6-1 combines with J gene TRBJ2-1, with TRBD1 identical over 10 bases. Gene TRBJ2-7 matches the end of the DNA better, so the J call may be wrong. The CDR3 consists of 14 residues. Germline-derived CDR1 and CDR2 are MNHNS and SASEGT.

Concerning this clonotype: Relative to the germline gene, one junction end is altered; a read error may explain this. The rearrangement joins TRBV6-1 to TRBJ2-7; D unresolved. The CDR3 contains 14 residues. Germline V gene data show CDR1 as MNHNS and CDR2 as SASEGT. As DNA, the CDR3 is TGTGCCGGCAGTGAATCCTTAAGAGGCTACGAGCAGTACTTC. This codes for CAGSESLRGYEQYF.